The T cell receptor beta chain under discussion was sequenced for a study of blood T cell repertoires in COVID-19. Study-level information: Whether acute or convalescent, the COVID-19 samples came from the United States, Italy and Spain. The analysed material was cDNA or gDNA that came from T cells, B-cell-depleted T cells, or PBMCs.

Germline-derived CDR1 and CDR2 are SGHNT and YYREEE (reference sequence). CDR3 length: 17 amino acids. V dropped 4 bases and J dropped 6; count of bases not matched to a gene: 15. Original handling: Estimates of nucleated cell counts were drawn from the amplification of reference gene primers. Sequenced by immunoSEQ multiplex PCR; TCRdb stores in-frame clones only, minus some. V, J and clone size were drawn from that table, and D and trimming were deduced from the DNA. The data show around 430,000 clones, 88% seen once. The sample holds one count of this clone. Seattle's enrolled individuals joined amid active infection and were then monitored longitudinally.

Sequences were obtained from peripheral blood. The chain recombines TRBV5-4 with TRBJ2-2; TRBD1 matches at 7 bases. This sequence was found in a woman in her 50s with COVID-19, enrolled during active disease. The CDR3: CASSVYRDSTSPGELFF. The CDR3 DNA is TGTGCCAGCAGCGTCTACCGGGACAGTACCTCACCCGGGGAGCTGTTTTTT.